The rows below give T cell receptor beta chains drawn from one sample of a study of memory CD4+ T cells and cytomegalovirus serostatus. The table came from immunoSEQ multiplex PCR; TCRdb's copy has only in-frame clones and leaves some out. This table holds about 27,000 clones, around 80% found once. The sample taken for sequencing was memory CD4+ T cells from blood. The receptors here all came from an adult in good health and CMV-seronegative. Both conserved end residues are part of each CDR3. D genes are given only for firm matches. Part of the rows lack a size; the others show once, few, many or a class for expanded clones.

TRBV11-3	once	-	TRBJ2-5	CASSRPFTTQETQYF	TGTGCCAGCAGCCGCCCTTTTACAACCCAAGAGACCCAGTACTTC
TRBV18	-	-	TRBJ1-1	CASSTNRVGTEAFF	TGTGCCAGCTCAACAAACAGGGTGGGCACTGAAGCTTTCTTT
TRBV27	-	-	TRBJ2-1	CASSPHGAVQKFF	TGTGCCAGCAGTCCACACGGGGCAGTACAAAAGTTCTTC
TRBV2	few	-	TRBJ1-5	CASSEGVQRDQPQHF	TGTGCCAGCAGTGAAGGGGTACAAAGGGATCAGCCCCAGCATTTT
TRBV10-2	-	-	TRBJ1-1	CASSEWWASRTEAFF	TGCGCCAGCAGTGAGTGGTGGGCCTCGCGGACTGAAGCTTTCTTT
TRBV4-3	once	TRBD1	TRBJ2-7	CASSQGGRGYEQYF	TGCGCCAGCAGCCAAGGAGGCAGGGGGTACGAGCAGTACTTC
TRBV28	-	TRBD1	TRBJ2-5	CASSSQTGTIQETQYF	TGTGCCAGCAGTTCGCAGACAGGGACGATCCAAGAGACCCAGTACTTC
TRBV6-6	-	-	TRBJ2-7	CASSYGPGPYEQYF	TGTGCCAGCAGTTACGGCCCAGGACCCTACGAGCAGTACTTC
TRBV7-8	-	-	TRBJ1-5	CASSSVGQPQHF	TGTGCCAGCAGCTCGGTGGGACAGCCCCAGCATTTT
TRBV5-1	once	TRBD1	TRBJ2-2	CASSLRTGLTGELFF	TGCGCCAGCAGCCTCCGGACAGGACTCACCGGGGAGCTGTTTTTT
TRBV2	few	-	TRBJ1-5	CASSDGLGSNQPQHF	TGTGCCAGCAGTGATGGGTTGGGTAGCAATCAGCCCCAGCATTTT
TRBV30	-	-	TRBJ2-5	CAWSGQTAQVNEQETQYF	TGTGCCTGGAGTGGCCAAACGGCCCAGGTTAATGAGCAAGAGACCCAGTACTTC
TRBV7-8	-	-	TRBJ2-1	CASSLRRGNEQFF	TGTGCCAGCAGCCTCCGACGAGGTAATGAGCAGTTCTTC
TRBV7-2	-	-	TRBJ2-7	CASSLGSTATYEQYF	TGTGCCAGCAGCTTAGGGAGCACCGCCACCTACGAGCAGTACTTC
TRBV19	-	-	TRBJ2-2	CASSINRAGELFF	TGTGCCAGTAGTATAAACAGGGCCGGGGAGCTGTTTTTT
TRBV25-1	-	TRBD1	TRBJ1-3	CASSLTGRGNTIYF	TGTGCCAGCAGTCTGACAGGGCGTGGAAACACCATATATTTT
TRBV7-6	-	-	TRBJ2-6	CASSLSRASGANVLTF	TGTGCCAGCAGCTTAAGCCGAGCCTCTGGGGCCAACGTCCTGACTTTC